The sequence of this TCR beta chain was determined in a study of T cells in Graves' hyperthyroidism and ophthalmopathy. From RNA transcripts, TCR beta CDR3 regions were amplified. The TCR CDR3 was amplified in a first-round RT-PCR using the HTBI primer set. TCRdb called the multiplex PCR reads again in MiXCR, with one record for every CDR3 protein. The table records 400,000 to 500,000 distinct CDR3 sequences, roughly 15% of them present only once. Study-level results: Researchers report that a 13 V-J model separated ophthalmopathy from stable hyperthyroidism.

The study excluded patients with uncontrolled infection, other autoimmune disease, pregnancy or lactation. The CDR3 loop spans 15 amino acids. V lost 4 bases, J lost 4 bases, and 4 bases stayed unmatched. Comment on this clonotype: Its antigen is undetermined.

This clonotype was sampled from a man between 18 and 35 years old with Graves' ophthalmopathy. Sequenced: blood. The chain joins TRBV12-3 or TRBV12-4 to TRBJ2-5; TRBD2 aligns across 12 bases. CDR3 in amino acids: CASSSPGLAGETQYF. The DNA of the CDR3 is TGTGCCAGCAGTTCCCCGGGACTAGCGGGAGAGACCCAGTACTTC.